The present T cell receptor (beta chain) was sequenced within a study of shared clonotypes between healthy human individuals. General study results and limits: Researchers sampled blood only, noting tissue repertoires likely differ. Read depth was anticipated to influence clonotype sharing among donors. Among non-shared clonotypes, generation probabilities were lower than among those shared by all four donors.

V was pared by 5 bases and J by 1 base, with 1 base of the junction left unmatched. Per germline, CDR1 SEHNR and CDR2 FQNEAQ (reference sequence). The CDR3 contains 14 residues. Remarks on this clone: Its cognate antigen is unknown.

CD45RO-negative, CCR7-selected cells formed the naive CD8 fraction, which excluded terminally differentiated effector memory CD45RA+ cells. All donors were healthy HIV-negative adults lacking recent acute infections or vaccinations. The table came from immunoSEQ multiplex PCR; TCRdb's copy has only in-frame clones and leaves some out. The sample shows roughly 890,000 clones, almost 95% of them seen only once. Sequencing used naive CD8+ T cells sorted from blood. The rearrangement joins TRBV7-9 to TRBJ2-1; 8 bases align to TRBD2. The TCR sequence derives from a man aged 25-45 years in good health. CDR3 sequence: CASSRLASYNEQFF. The CDR3 DNA follows: TGTGCCAGCAGCAGACTAGCGTCCTACAATGAGCAGTTCTTC.